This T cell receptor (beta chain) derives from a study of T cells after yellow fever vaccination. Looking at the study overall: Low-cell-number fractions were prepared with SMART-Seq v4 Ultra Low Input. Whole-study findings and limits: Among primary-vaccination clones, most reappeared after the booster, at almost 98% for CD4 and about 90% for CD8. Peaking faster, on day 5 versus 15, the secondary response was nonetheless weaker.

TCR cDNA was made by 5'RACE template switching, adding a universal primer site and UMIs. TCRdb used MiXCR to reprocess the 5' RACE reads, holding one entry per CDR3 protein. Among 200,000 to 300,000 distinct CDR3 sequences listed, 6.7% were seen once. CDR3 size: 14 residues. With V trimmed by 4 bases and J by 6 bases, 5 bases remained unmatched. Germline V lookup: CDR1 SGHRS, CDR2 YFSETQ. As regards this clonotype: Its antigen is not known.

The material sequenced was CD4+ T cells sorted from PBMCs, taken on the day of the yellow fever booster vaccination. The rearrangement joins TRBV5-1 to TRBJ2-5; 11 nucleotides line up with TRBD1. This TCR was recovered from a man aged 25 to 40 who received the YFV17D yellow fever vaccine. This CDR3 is CASSPGTGGQTQYF. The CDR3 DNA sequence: TGCGCCAGCAGCCCCGGGACAGGGGGACAGACCCAGTACTTC.